These T cell receptor beta chains were read from a single sample in a study of cytomegalovirus exposure and HLA in healthy donors. Sequenced by immunoSEQ multiplex PCR; TCRdb stores in-frame clones only, minus some. Of approximately 140,000 clones in the sample, approximately 84% are singletons; the top ten hold approximately 2.6%. The sample was PBMCs. The origin of the receptors is a boy aged 2-15 years in good health and CMV-seronegative. Each CDR3 is given with its conserved first and last residue. D genes are given only for firm matches. For some rows the clone size is stated as once, few or many, or as a class when expanded; others skip it.

d_gene: -
j_gene: TRBJ2-7
abundance: -
v_gene: TRBV27
CDR3aa: CASSSWESSYEQYF
CDR3nt: TGTGCCAGCAGTTCTTGGGAGAGCTCCTACGAGCAGTACTTC

d_gene: -
j_gene: TRBJ2-7
abundance: -
v_gene: TRBV6-1
CDR3aa: CASSEGNYYEQYF
CDR3nt: TGTGCCAGCAGTGAAGGCAACTACTACGAGCAGTACTTC

d_gene: -
j_gene: TRBJ1-1
abundance: -
v_gene: TRBV13
CDR3aa: CASSPLGGMDAFF
CDR3nt: TGTGCCAGCAGCCCCCTGGGGGGAATGGATGCTTTCTTT

d_gene: -
j_gene: TRBJ1-1
abundance: -
v_gene: TRBV6-5
CDR3aa: CASMGGSLNTEAFF
CDR3nt: TGTGCCAGCATGGGGGGTTCGTTGAACACTGAAGCTTTCTTT

d_gene: -
j_gene: TRBJ1-2
abundance: -
v_gene: TRBV29-1
CDR3aa: CSVGSRGTYGYTF
CDR3nt: TGCAGCGTTGGAAGCAGGGGTACCTATGGCTACACCTTC

d_gene: TRBD1
j_gene: TRBJ1-1
abundance: -
v_gene: TRBV6-6
CDR3aa: CASSEPGQGHTEAFF
CDR3nt: TGTGCCAGCAGTGAGCCGGGACAGGGACACACTGAAGCTTTCTTT

d_gene: TRBD1
j_gene: TRBJ1-5
abundance: -
v_gene: TRBV27
CDR3aa: CASSPGLDRAYNQPQHF
CDR3nt: TGTGCCAGCAGCCCCGGCCTCGACAGGGCTTACAATCAGCCCCAGCATTTT

d_gene: -
j_gene: TRBJ1-3
abundance: -
v_gene: TRBV25-1
CDR3aa: CASSDPAGEAGNTIYF
CDR3nt: TGTGCCAGCAGTGACCCGGCGGGGGAAGCTGGAAACACCATATATTTT

d_gene: -
j_gene: TRBJ2-3
abundance: -
v_gene: TRBV6-5
CDR3aa: CASSYGLHTPKYTQYF
CDR3nt: TGTGCCAGCAGTTACGGGCTACATACACCGAAATATACGCAGTATTTT

d_gene: TRBD1
j_gene: TRBJ1-4
abundance: -
v_gene: TRBV9
CDR3aa: CASSSQGAFYEKLFF
CDR3nt: TGTGCCAGCAGTTCTCAGGGGGCTTTTTATGAAAAACTGTTTTTT

d_gene: TRBD1
j_gene: TRBJ1-3
abundance: -
v_gene: TRBV5-1
CDR3aa: CASSGTDSGNTIYF
CDR3nt: TGCGCCAGCAGCGGGACAGACTCTGGAAACACCATATATTTT

d_gene: TRBD1
j_gene: TRBJ2-1
abundance: -
v_gene: TRBV30
CDR3aa: CAWGLGGTGKDEQFF
CDR3nt: TGTGCCTGGGGCCTAGGCGGGACAGGAAAGGATGAGCAGTTCTTC

d_gene: TRBD1
j_gene: TRBJ2-2
abundance: -
v_gene: TRBV28
CDR3aa: CASSRTGTGGTDTGELFF
CDR3nt: TGTGCCAGCAGCCGCACCGGGACAGGGGGCACTGACACCGGGGAGCTGTTTTTT

d_gene: -
j_gene: TRBJ1-1
abundance: -
v_gene: TRBV4-1
CDR3aa: CASSQDPESEAFF
CDR3nt: TGCGCCAGCAGCCAAGACCCAGAATCTGAAGCTTTCTTT

d_gene: -
j_gene: TRBJ1-1
abundance: -
v_gene: TRBV14
CDR3aa: CASSRNAGAFSTEAFF
CDR3nt: TGTGCCAGCAGCCGGAACGCGGGGGCGTTTAGCACTGAAGCTTTCTTT

d_gene: -
j_gene: TRBJ1-5
abundance: few
v_gene: TRBV28
CDR3aa: CASSSLRGERNQPQHF
CDR3nt: TGTGCCAGCAGTTCCCTACGGGGTGAACGTAATCAGCCCCAGCATTTT

d_gene: -
j_gene: TRBJ2-1
abundance: -
v_gene: TRBV5-4
CDR3aa: CASSLLPYNEQFF
CDR3nt: TGTGCCAGCAGCTTGCTTCCTTACAATGAGCAGTTCTTC

d_gene: TRBD1
j_gene: TRBJ1-2
abundance: -
v_gene: TRBV6-5
CDR3aa: CASSPGQGGGYTF
CDR3nt: TGTGCCAGCAGTCCGGGACAGGGGGGCGGCTACACCTTC

d_gene: -
j_gene: TRBJ1-1
abundance: -
v_gene: TRBV5-4
CDR3aa: CASSPYPGGFPLLTEAFF
CDR3nt: TGTGCCAGCAGCCCCTATCCGGGGGGTTTCCCACTCCTTACTGAAGCTTTCTTT

d_gene: -
j_gene: TRBJ1-5
abundance: once
v_gene: TRBV2
CDR3aa: CASSADRYQPQHF
CDR3nt: TGTGCCAGCAGCGCAGACAGATATCAGCCCCAGCATTTT

d_gene: TRBD2
j_gene: TRBJ2-1
abundance: -
v_gene: TRBV14
CDR3aa: CASSQVGGSSYNEQFF
CDR3nt: TGTGCCAGCAGCCAAGTCGGGGGGAGCTCCTACAATGAGCAGTTCTTC